This TCR beta chain derives from a study of CD8+ T cells in alopecia areata. Treatment specified: oral pan-JAK inhibitor, 5-10 mg twice daily. Lesional scalp punch biopsies and peripheral blood came from alopecia areata patients. CDR1 SGHVS and CDR2 FNYEAQ come from the germline V gene. The CDR3 has 15 amino acids. V was clipped by 5 bases and J by 8 bases, with 21 bases between them. Extraction and reverse transcription of RNA yielded cDNA as the sequencing template. Assay used: immunoSEQ multiplex PCR; TCRdb lists only in-frame clones, some missing. The data contain about 76,000 clones, around 65% of them seen just once; the ten biggest clones take up around a quarter.

The receptor was derived from a human donor with alopecia areata. Here the sequenced sample was CD8+ T cells sorted from blood, taken at week 24, from a patient treated with tofacitinib. The J gene is TRBJ1-2, the V gene TRBV7-6; a weak D match, TRBD1 (5 bases). The CDR3 nucleotides are TGTGCCAGCAGCCCCTACTCAATTTCAGGGAACGGCTACACCTTC. It specifies CASSPYSISGNGYTF.